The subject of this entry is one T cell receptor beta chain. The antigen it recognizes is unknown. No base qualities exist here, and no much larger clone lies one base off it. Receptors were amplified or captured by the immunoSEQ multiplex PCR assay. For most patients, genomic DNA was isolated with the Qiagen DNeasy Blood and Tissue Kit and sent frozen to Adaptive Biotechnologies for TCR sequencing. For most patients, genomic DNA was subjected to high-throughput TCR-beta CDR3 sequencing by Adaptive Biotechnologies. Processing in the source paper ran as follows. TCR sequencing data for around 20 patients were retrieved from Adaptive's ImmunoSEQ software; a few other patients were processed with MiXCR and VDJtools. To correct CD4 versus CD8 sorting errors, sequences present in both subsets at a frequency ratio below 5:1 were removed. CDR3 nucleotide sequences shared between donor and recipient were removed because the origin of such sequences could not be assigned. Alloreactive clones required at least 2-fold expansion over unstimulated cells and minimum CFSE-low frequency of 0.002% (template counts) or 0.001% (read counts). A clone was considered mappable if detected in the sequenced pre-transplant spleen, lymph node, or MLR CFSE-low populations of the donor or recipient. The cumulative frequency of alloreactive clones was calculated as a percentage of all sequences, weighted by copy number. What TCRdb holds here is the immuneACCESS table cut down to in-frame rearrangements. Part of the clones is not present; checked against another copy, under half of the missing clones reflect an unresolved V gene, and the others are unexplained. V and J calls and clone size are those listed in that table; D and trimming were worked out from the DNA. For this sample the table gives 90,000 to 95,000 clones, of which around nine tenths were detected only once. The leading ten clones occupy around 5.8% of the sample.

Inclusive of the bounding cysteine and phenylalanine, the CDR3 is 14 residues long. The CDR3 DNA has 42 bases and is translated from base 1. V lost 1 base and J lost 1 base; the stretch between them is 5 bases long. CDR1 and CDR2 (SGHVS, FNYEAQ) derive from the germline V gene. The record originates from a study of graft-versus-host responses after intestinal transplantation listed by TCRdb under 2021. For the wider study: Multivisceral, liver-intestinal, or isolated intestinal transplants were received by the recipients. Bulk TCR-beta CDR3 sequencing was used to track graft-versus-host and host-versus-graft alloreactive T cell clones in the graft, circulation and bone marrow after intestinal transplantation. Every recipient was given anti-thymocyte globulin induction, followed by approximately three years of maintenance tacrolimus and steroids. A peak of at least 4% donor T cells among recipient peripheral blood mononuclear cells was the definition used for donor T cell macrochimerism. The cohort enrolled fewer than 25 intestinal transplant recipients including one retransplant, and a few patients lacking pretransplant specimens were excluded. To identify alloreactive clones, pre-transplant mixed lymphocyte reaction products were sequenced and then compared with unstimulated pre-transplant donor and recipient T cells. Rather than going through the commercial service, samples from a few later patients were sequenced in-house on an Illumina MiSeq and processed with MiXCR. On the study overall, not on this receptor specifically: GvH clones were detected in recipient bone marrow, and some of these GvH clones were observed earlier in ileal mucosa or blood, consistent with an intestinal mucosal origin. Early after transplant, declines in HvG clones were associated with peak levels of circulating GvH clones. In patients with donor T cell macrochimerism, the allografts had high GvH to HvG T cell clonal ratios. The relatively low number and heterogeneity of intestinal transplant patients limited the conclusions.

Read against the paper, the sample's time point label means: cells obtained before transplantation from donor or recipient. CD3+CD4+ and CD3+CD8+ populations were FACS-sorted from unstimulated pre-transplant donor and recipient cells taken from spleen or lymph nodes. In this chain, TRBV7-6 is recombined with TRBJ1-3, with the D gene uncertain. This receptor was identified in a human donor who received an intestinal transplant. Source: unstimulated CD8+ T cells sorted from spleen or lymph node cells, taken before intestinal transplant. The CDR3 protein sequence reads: CASSLGGSGNTIYF. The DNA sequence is TGTGCCAGCAGCTTAGGCGGATCTGGAAACACCATATATTTT.